This T cell receptor (beta chain) was sequenced in a study of CD4+ T cells in melanoma. General study results and limits: CD8+ T cell, macrophage and B cell function reportedly correlated with neoantigen-specific CD4+ T cells. Neoantigen-specific CD4+ T cells in melanoma reportedly had diverse differentiation states.

V lost 0 bases and J lost 5; bases outside the gene matches: 7. Germline values: CDR1 MGHRA, CDR2 YSYEKL. CDR3 length equals 16 residues. Points on this clone: Its antigen is as yet unknown.

Repertoires were generated with immunoSEQ multiplex PCR, while TCRdb's copy carries only in-frame clones and drops some. The sample records approximately 9,700 clones, over 65% being singletons. The sequence was obtained from a human donor with melanoma. The chain couples TRBV4-1 to TRBJ2-5; 9 bases line up with TRBD1. The source material was cells from a culture (not recorded whether cultured in vitro). CDR3 in DNA: TGCGCCAGCAGCCAAGACGGACAGGGGCGCGAGGAGACCCAGTACTTC. This gives the protein CASSQDGQGREETQYF.